Following are 10 T cell receptor beta chains from one sample sequenced in a study of T cell responses to AZD1222 COVID-19 vaccine. Sequenced by immunoSEQ multiplex PCR; TCRdb stores in-frame clones only, minus some. The table shows some 89,000 clones, with approximately 87% occurring only once. This sample comprised peripheral blood, obtained on day 0 of MenACWY control vaccination. The receptor set was obtained from an adult in good health.

V usage is TRBV5-1 and J usage is TRBJ2-3; D may correspond to TRBD1 or TRBD2 (6 bases each). The V end lost 4 bases, the J end lost 5 bases, and 17 bases lay between the germline ends. CDR3 length equals 15 residues. Looked up from germline, CDR1 is SGHRS and CDR2 is YFSETQ. This chain's CDR3 is CASSMGGQRGDTQYF. The CDR3 bases are TGCGCCAGCAGCATGGGGGGACAAAGAGGAGATACGCAGTATTTT.

The rearrangement links TRBV30 to TRBJ2-1, with 9 bases that match TRBD1. The CDR3 has 14 amino acids. The V gene's germline CDR1 is GTSNPN and CDR2 SVGIG (reference sequence). Germline trimming cut 2 bases from V and 5 bases from J; bases unmatched to any gene: 4. CDR3 nucleotides: TGTGCCTGGAGTCGGGGACAGGGCCACAATGAGCAGTTCTTC. This encodes CAWSRGQGHNEQFF.

This clone was picked up one time. This rearrangement joins TRBV11-2 to TRBJ2-5; 8 bases align to TRBD2. The germline CDR1 and CDR2 sequences are SGHAT and FQNNGV. The V and J ends lost 1 base and 4 bases, in that order; junction bases with no gene match: 11. The CDR3 extends over 17 amino acids. CDR3 in amino acids: CASSLVAGRGRGETQYF. For the CDR3, the DNA is TGTGCCAGCAGCTTAGTAGCGGGAAGAGGTAGAGGAGAGACCCAGTACTTC.

The V call is TRBV7-9, the J call TRBJ1-5; D might be TRBD1 (6 bases). There are 14 residues in the CDR3. Deletions cut 1 base from V and 4 bases from J, with 8 bases between. From germline, CDR1 is SEHNR and CDR2 FQNEAQ (reference sequence). The DNA of the CDR3 is TGTGCCAGCAGCTTAGGGGGGCAGAATCAGCCCCAGCATTTT. Its translation is CASSLGGQNQPQHF.

This chain joins TRBV5-1 and TRBJ1-1; TRBD1 is a possible D gene (6 bases). Germline V CDR1 and CDR2: SGHRS, YFSETQ. The CDR3 totals 15 residues. Trimming took off 1 base at V and 4 bases at J, with 14 bases between the two ends. The CDR3 bases are TGCGCCAGCAGCTTGCATTCAGGGGTAGGCACTGAAGCTTTCTTT. Its translation: CASSLHSGVGTEAFF.

This sequence joins TRBV9 and TRBJ1-6, with D possibly TRBD1 on 6 matching bases. There are 15 residues in the CDR3. Germline CDR1 reads SGDLS; CDR2 reads YYNGEE. Trimming left V 6 bases short and J 9 bases short, with 19 bases between. In DNA, the CDR3 is TGTGCCAGCAACCCGGACAGCCTCGTCCGTTCACCCCTCCACTTT. This gives the protein CASNPDSLVRSPLHF.

The chain joins TRBV10-3 to TRBJ1-5; a weak D match, TRBD1 (5 bases). Trimming took off 6 bases at V and 4 bases at J, with 13 bases between the two ends. This CDR3 comprises 14 residues. Germline CDR1 reads ENHRY; CDR2 reads SYGVKD. This chain's CDR3 is CAISVQGNNQPQHF. CDR3 sequence (DNA): TGTGCCATCAGCGTCCAGGGTAATAATCAGCCCCAGCATTTT.

The V call is TRBV5-1, the J call TRBJ2-7; tentatively, D is TRBD2 (6 bases). Germline CDR1 SGHRS, CDR2 YFSETQ. The CDR3 is 16 residues long. V lost 4 bases and J 3 bases, leaving 20 bases between the germline ends. The CDR3 DNA sequence: TGCGCCAGCAGCCTGGGCGGGGCATCCAAGAGCTACGAGCAGTACTTC. Amino acids: CASSLGGASKSYEQYF.

This clone was counted once. J is TRBJ1-3 and V is TRBV19; no clear D gene. V dropped 1 base and J dropped 0 bases, with 4 bases sitting between them. The CDR3 is 14 residues long. CDR1 LNHDA and CDR2 SQIVND come from the germline V gene (reference sequence). The CDR3 coding sequence is TGTGCCAGTAGTATAGGACCCTCTGGAAACACCATATATTTT. This gives the protein CASSIGPSGNTIYF.

The genes are TRBV12-5 and TRBJ2-5; tentatively, D is TRBD1 (6 bases). V was cut by 3 bases and J by 5 bases, with 19 bases left in between. CDR1 and CDR2 (germline): LGHNT, FRNRAP. This CDR3 has 16 residues. The CDR3 protein is CASGFGNSLQGETQYF. The CDR3 bases are TGTGCTAGTGGTTTTGGCAATTCCCTCCAGGGGGAGACCCAGTACTTC. The full variable domain, with the rest looked up from reference TRBV12-5 and TRBJ2-5, is DARVTQTPRHKVTEMGQEVTMRCQPILGHNTVFWYRQTMMQGLELLAYFRNRAPLDDSGMPKDRFSAEMPDATLATLKIQPSEPRDSAVYFCASGFGNSLQGETQYFGPGTRLLVL.